These T cell receptor beta chains were read from a single sample in a study of CD8+CD57+ T cells in acquired aplastic anemia. From the reads, TCRdb called clonotypes with MiXCR, one entry per CDR3 protein. The sample contains around 200,000 distinct CDR3 sequences, 45% to 60% of which appear only once. What was sequenced was sorted CD4+, CD8+, or CD8+CD57+ T cells (not recorded which) from PBMCs. The receptors were sampled from a human donor with aplastic anemia. Each CDR3 is given with its conserved first and last residue. Some rows mark clone size as missing; the rest say once, few, many or name a class of expanded clone.

size: .
V: TRBV10-2
J: TRBJ1-2
CDR3: CASSDWTGGRNGYTF

size: .
V: TRBV6-6
J: TRBJ2-2
CDR3: CASSRSGTGGFGELFF

size: .
V: TRBV20-1
J: TRBJ2-7
CDR3: CSARDLGRLAGGSSSYEQYF

size: many
V: TRBV5-1
J: TRBJ2-2
CDR3: CASSLTSTGELFF

size: many
V: TRBV20-1
J: TRBJ2-1
CDR3: CSAISGGALYNEQFF

size: once
V: TRBV20-1
J: TRBJ2-7
CDR3: CSAPTSYEQYF

size: many
V: TRBV7-3
J: TRBJ2-5
CDR3: CASSYGPGQETQYF

size: many
V: TRBV6-1
J: TRBJ1-5
CDR3: CASRLDGNQPQHF

size: .
V: TRBV29-1
J: TRBJ2-5
CDR3: CSGRPSQETQYF

size: few
V: TRBV7-2
J: TRBJ1-6
CDR3: CASSLGAQGTRALHF

size: many
V: TRBV19
J: TRBJ1-2
CDR3: CASSRKRDATPTNYGYTF

size: .
V: TRBV25-1
J: TRBJ2-3
CDR3: CASSDPRQGRGDTQYF

size: few
V: TRBV11-1
J: TRBJ2-3
CDR3: CASSRRARPRSDTQYF

size: few
V: TRBV24-1
J: TRBJ1-5
CDR3: CATSDRGRGNQPQHF

size: few
V: TRBV24-1
J: TRBJ2-1
CDR3: CATSDPGGPSDEQFF

size: .
V: TRBV6-1
J: TRBJ1-5
CDR3: CASSESRQGNQPQHF

size: once
V: TRBV29-1
J: TRBJ2-1
CDR3: CSVGPSGSRVYNERFF

size: many
V: TRBV20-1
J: TRBJ2-5
CDR3: CSAKRVGSGGETQYF

size: few
V: TRBV20-1
J: TRBJ1-6
CDR3: CSARDGLTLHF

size: many
V: TRBV12-3/TRBV12-4
J: TRBJ1-1
CDR3: CASSPRGGTTEAFF

size: .
V: TRBV2
J: TRBJ1-5
CDR3: CASSVQGLGQPQHF

size: .
V: TRBV5-1
J: TRBJ2-7
CDR3: CASSPDGGGYEQYF

size: .
V: TRBV24-1
J: TRBJ1-3
CDR3: CATSDLDLTGNTIYF

size: many
V: TRBV7-8
J: TRBJ1-2
CDR3: CASSPYEVPWGNYGYTF

size: few
V: TRBV2
J: TRBJ2-5
CDR3: CASSPGTGGQETQYF

size: many
V: TRBV6-5
J: TRBJ2-7
CDR3: CASSYSAGLTYEQYF

size: many
V: TRBV6-1
J: TRBJ2-7
CDR3: CASSLTPDGAYEQYF

size: many
V: TRBV5-5
J: TRBJ1-6
CDR3: CASSLAGDPLSPLHF

size: many
V: TRBV7-2
J: TRBJ2-6
CDR3: CASSPSSGANVLTF

size: .
V: TRBV2
J: TRBJ2-1
CDR3: CASSEGGPGNEQFF

size: .
V: TRBV29-1
J: TRBJ2-7
CDR3: CSVFSSGGTSYEQYF

size: once
V: TRBV10-2
J: TRBJ1-1
CDR3: CTSWDTLKNTEAFF

size: many
V: TRBV20-1
J: TRBJ2-5
CDR3: CSAIVPTGGEETQYF

size: few
V: TRBV20-1
J: TRBJ1-4
CDR3: CSARDRDSATNEKLFF

size: .
V: TRBV2
J: TRBJ2-7
CDR3: CASSSRGTYEQYF

size: once
V: TRBV19
J: TRBJ1-6
CDR3: CASSGTRNNSPLHF

size: .
V: TRBV29-1
J: TRBJ2-2
CDR3: CSVDQGPGELFF

size: .
V: TRBV4-3
J: TRBJ2-1
CDR3: CASSQASVGYNEQFF

size: few
V: TRBV25-1
J: TRBJ2-1
CDR3: CASSSSGPNNEQFF

size: .
V: TRBV25-1
J: TRBJ2-1
CDR3: CASSELYRYNEQFF

size: .
V: TRBV24-1
J: TRBJ2-1
CDR3: CATSDWDRHNEQFF

size: .
V: TRBV10-3
J: TRBJ2-1
CDR3: CATGTGHNEQFF

size: .
V: TRBV7-2
J: TRBJ2-7
CDR3: CASSLVGGFYEQYF